This paragraph covers one T cell receptor beta chain sequence. Its antigen is not known. The data were taken from a study of cytomegalovirus exposure and HLA in healthy donors. J was trimmed by 3 bases and V by 4 bases; bases with no gene match: 10. Germline loops: CDR1 SEHNR, CDR2 FQNEAQ (reference sequence). This CDR3 comprises 17 residues. The PCR made use of 60 Vbeta and 13 Jbeta primers. The authors' processing: Among the unique TCR beta chains that a later analysis counted, about 85 million in all, 9.5 million to 12 million were shared. Clones were read by immunoSEQ multiplex PCR, and TCRdb kept only the in-frame ones, dropping some. The V and J calls and the clone size are those of that table, but D and trimming were determined from the DNA. The data show 95,000 to 100,000 clones, around 75% seen once. Overall study results and limits: In a later analysis, TCR beta V- and J-gene trimming was associated with a missense DCLRE1C variant. What a later analysis reportedly showed was that an Asian-associated ancestry cluster had fewer N-insertions than the approximately 700-donor mean. Being productive about 90% or about 30% of the time was typical of most TCR beta V segments in an earlier analysis.

The sequence was collected from a man in his fifties in good health and CMV-seronegative. The sequencing sample was made of PBMCs. The chain couples TRBV7-9 to TRBJ2-7; 12 bases match TRBD2. The CDR3 coding sequence is TGTGCCAGCAGCTCCCCTCCGGGACTAGCGGGTGACTACGAGCAGTACTTC. Translated: CASSSPPGLAGDYEQYF.